Below are 5 T cell receptor beta chains sequenced from a single sample in a study of T-cell reconstitution after alpha-beta-depleted transplantation in children. A library of TCRbeta sequences, prepared with unique molecular identifiers, was generated. TCRdb reprocessed the PCR reads via MiXCR and lists one record per CDR3 protein. The table has about 540,000 distinct CDR3 sequences, around 18% seen once. The material sequenced was PBMCs from the stem cell graft donor, taken from the stem cell graft. The receptors derive from a human donor who donated a stem cell graft to a child with acute lymphoblastic leukemia.

This chain uses TRBV5-1 with TRBJ2-1; 10 bases are a match to TRBD1. Germline V CDR1 and CDR2: SGHRS, YFSETQ. V shed 6 bases and J 3 bases; nucleotides not matched to a gene: 6. This CDR3 has 15 amino acids. CDR3 sequence: CASNTGTGVYNEQFF. As DNA, the CDR3 is TGCGCCAGCAACACCGGGACAGGGGTCTACAATGAGCAGTTCTTC.

V gene TRBV5-1 combines with J gene TRBJ1-1; tentative D call: TRBD1 (5 bases). Trimming cost V 4 bases and J 0 bases, with 19 bases left between them. The germline gives CDR1 SGHRS, CDR2 YFSETQ. The CDR3 consists of 17 residues. CDR3 sequence: CASSPEGGGPLNTEAFF. The CDR3 nucleotides read TGCGCCAGCAGCCCGGAGGGCGGGGGTCCCTTGAACACTGAAGCTTTCTTT.

This clonotype turned up a few times. CDR3 protein: CATSSPSGSNEQFF. The CDR3 bases are TGTGCCACCAGCAGCCCTAGCGGGAGCAATGAGCAGTTCTTC. The chain recombines TRBV15 with TRBJ2-1, with 10 bases fitting TRBD2. From germline, CDR1 is LNHNV and CDR2 YYDKDF (reference sequence). This CDR3 is 14 amino acids long. J lost 6 bases, V lost 3 bases, and 2 bases had no gene match.

This clonotype was seen more than once but under ten times. The rearrangement uses TRBV2 and TRBJ2-7; D not resolved. The CDR3 length is 13 residues. Germline-derived CDR1 and CDR2 are SNHLY and FYNNEI. V lost 6 bases, J lost 2 bases, and 11 bases lay in between. The CDR3 protein is CASSEVSPYEQYF. The DNA of the CDR3 is TGTGCCAGCAGCGAGGTTTCCCCCTACGAGCAGTACTTC.

The table lists this clonotype with many counts. This chain connects TRBV5-1 to TRBJ1-1; possibly TRBD1 for D (6 bases). The CDR3 totals 16 residues. V dropped 1 base and J dropped 4 bases, with 17 bases sitting between them. Looked up from germline, CDR1 is SGHRS and CDR2 is YFSETQ. The CDR3 region is CASSLSGWGAITEAFF. CDR3 bases: TGCGCCAGCAGCTTGTCCGGGTGGGGGGCGATCACTGAAGCTTTCTTT. Together with reference TRBV5-1 and TRBJ1-1, the CDR3 gives the full variable domain: KAGVTQTPRYLIKTRGQQVTLSCSPISGHRSVSWYQQTPGQGLQFLFEYFSETQRNKGNFPGRFSGRQFSNSRSEMNVSTLELGDSALYLCASSLSGWGAITEAFFGQGTRLTVV.